The sequence of this T cell receptor beta chain was determined in a study of post-analysis software for immune sequencing data. Study-wide context: The cohort encompassed relapsing-remitting, secondary progressive and progressive-relapsing multiple sclerosis disease courses.

Note on this clonotype: Its target is not known.

Germline assignment: CDR1 SGHTA and CDR2 FQGNSA. V shed 5 bases and J 6 bases; nucleotides not matched to a gene: 13. The CDR3 loop spans 17 amino acids. Study-wide results and caveats: TRBV segments more frequent in patients than in controls numbered several and included TRBV5-6, TRBV5-1 and TRBV20-1. Multiple sclerosis patients had significantly lower normalized Chao1 diversity than controls. Batch-mates among the samples co-clustered strongly by F measure.

Built from TCR beta cDNA, the libraries had unique molecular identifiers in them. Yield was around 500,000 cDNA molecules from roughly 0.93 to 9.6 million T cells. Using its own MiXCR run on the PCR reads, TCRdb lists one record per CDR3 protein. The sample gives approximately 690,000 distinct CDR3 sequences, approximately 60% of which show up once; approximately 10% is in the top ten. The V call is TRBV7-2, the J call TRBJ2-1, with 10 positions matching TRBD2. The receptor's source is a girl aged 2 to 9 with multiple sclerosis. The sample taken for sequencing was blood. CDR3 sequence reads: CASSAEASGGAGNEQFF. The CDR3 DNA is TGTGCCAGCAGCGCCGAGGCGAGCGGGGGGGCGGGCAATGAGCAGTTCTTC. Based on the CDR3 plus reference TRBV7-2 and TRBJ2-1, the full variable domain is GAGVSQSPSNKVTEKGKDVELRCDPISGHTALYWYRQSLGQGLEFLIYFQGNSAPDKSGLPSDRFSAERTGGSVSTLTIQRTQQEDSAVYLCASSAEASGGAGNEQFFGPGTRLTVL.